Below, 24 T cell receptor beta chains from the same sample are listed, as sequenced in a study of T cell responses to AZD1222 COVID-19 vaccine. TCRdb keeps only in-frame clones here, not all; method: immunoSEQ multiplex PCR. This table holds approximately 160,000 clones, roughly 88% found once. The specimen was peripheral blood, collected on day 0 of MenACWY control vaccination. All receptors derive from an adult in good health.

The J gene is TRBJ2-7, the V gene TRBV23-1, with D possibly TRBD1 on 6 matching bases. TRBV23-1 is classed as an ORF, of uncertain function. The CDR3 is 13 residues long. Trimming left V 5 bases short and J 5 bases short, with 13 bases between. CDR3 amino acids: CASSLGAVHEQYF. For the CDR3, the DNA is TGCGCCAGCAGTTTGGGGGCGGTACACGAGCAGTACTTC.

CDR3 sequence (DNA): TGTGCCAGCAGTTACGTTCTCAAACGGGGGGAGACCCAGTACTTC. It is translated as CASSYVLKRGETQYF. This chain links TRBV6-2 or TRBV6-3 with TRBJ2-5; a possible D gene is TRBD2 (6 bases). Germline V lookup: CDR1 MNHEY, CDR2 SVGEGT. The V gene lost 2 bases and the J gene lost 5 bases, with 15 bases spanning the gap. The CDR3 is 15 amino acids.

CDR3 sequence (DNA): TGTGCCAGCAGCGAAGCGGGAGTGGTTCGGAATGAGCAGTTCTTC. This sequence encodes CASSEAGVVRNEQFF. The chain uses TRBV7-9 and TRBJ2-1, with 8 bases matching TRBD2. J gave up 7 bases and V 5 bases, and 10 bases lay outside the gene matches. CDR1 is SEHNR and CDR2 is FQNEAQ in the germline V gene (reference sequence). The CDR3 totals 15 residues.

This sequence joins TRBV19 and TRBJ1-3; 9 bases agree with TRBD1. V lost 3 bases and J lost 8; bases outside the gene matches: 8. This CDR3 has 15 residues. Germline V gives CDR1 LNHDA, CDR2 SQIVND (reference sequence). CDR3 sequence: CASSIAPGQGDTIYF. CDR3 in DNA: TGTGCCAGTAGTATCGCGCCGGGACAGGGTGACACCATATATTTT.

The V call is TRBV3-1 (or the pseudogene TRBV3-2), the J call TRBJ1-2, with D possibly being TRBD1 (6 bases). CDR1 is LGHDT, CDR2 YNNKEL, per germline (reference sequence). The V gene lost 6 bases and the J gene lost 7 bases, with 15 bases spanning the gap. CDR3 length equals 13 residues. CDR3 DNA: TGTGCCAGCAGTAAACTGGACAGTAGTGGCTACACCTTC. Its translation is CASSKLDSSGYTF.

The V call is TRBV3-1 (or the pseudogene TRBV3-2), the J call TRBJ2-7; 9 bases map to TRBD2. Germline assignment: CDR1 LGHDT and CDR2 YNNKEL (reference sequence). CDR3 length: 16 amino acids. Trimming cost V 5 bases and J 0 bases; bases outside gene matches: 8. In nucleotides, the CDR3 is TGTGCCAGCAGCAGGGCGGAGCGGGGGGTCTCCTACGAGCAGTACTTC. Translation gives CASSRAERGVSYEQYF.

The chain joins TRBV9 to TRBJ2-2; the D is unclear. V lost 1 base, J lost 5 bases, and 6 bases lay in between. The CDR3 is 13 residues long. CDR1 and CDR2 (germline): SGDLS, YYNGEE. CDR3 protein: CASSVPTTGELFF. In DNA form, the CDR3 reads TGTGCCAGCAGCGTACCAACGACCGGGGAGCTGTTTTTT.

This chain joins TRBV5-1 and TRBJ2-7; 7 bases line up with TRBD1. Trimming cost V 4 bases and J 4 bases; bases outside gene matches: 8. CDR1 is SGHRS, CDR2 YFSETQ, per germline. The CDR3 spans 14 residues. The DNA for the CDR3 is TGCGCCAGCAGCAGAGACAGGGAGACGTACGAGCAGTACTTC. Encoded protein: CASSRDRETYEQYF.

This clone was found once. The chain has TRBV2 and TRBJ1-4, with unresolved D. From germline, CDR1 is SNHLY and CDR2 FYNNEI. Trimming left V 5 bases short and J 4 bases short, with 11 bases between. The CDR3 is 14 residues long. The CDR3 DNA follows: TGTGCCAGCAGTAAGGACGGAGATAATGAAAAACTGTTTTTT. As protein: CASSKDGDNEKLFF. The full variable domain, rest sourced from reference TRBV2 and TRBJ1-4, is EPEVTQTPSHQVTQMGQEVILRCVPISNHLYFYWYRQILGQKVEFLVSFYNNEISEKSEIFDDQFSVERPDGSNFTLKIRSTKLEDSAMYFCASSKDGDNEKLFFGSGTQLSVL.

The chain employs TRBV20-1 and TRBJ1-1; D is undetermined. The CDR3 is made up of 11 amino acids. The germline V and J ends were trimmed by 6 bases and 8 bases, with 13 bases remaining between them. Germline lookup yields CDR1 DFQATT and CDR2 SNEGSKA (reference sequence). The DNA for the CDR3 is TGCAGTGCCGCCCGGCGGGTAGAAGCTTTCTTT. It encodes CSAARRVEAFF.

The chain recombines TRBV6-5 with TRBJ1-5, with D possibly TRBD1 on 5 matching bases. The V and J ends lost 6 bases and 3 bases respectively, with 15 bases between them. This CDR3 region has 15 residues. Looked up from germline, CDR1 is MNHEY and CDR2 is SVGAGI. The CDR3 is CASRGVLGLNQPQHF. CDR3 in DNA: TGTGCCAGCAGGGGGGTTCTGGGTCTCAATCAGCCCCAGCATTTT.

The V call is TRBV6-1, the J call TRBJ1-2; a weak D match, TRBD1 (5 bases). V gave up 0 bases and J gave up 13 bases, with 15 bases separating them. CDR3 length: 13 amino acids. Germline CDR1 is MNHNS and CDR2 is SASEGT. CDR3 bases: TGTGCCAGCAGTGAAGCGCTTCAGGGAGCAGCCACCTTC. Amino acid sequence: CASSEALQGAATF.

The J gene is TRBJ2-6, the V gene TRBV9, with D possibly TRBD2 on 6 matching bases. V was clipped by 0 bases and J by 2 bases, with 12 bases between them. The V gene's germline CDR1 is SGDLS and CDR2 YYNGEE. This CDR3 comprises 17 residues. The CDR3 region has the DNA TGTGCCAGCAGCGTAGCCGGGGCGGGGACTGGGGCCAACGTCCTGACTTTC. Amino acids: CASSVAGAGTGANVLTF.

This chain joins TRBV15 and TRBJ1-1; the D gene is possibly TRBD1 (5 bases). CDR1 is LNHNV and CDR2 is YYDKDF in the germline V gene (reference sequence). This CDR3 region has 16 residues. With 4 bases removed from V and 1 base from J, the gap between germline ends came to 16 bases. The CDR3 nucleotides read TGTGCCACCAGCACCTTTCGGGGACGGCCGAACACTGAAGCTTTCTTT. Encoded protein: CATSTFRGRPNTEAFF.

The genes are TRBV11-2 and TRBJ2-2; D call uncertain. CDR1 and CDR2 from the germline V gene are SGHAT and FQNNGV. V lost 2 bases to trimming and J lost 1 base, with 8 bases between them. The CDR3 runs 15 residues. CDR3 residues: CASSLSPKNTGELFF. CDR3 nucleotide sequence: TGTGCCAGCAGCTTAAGCCCGAAGAACACCGGGGAGCTGTTTTTT. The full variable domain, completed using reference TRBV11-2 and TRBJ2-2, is EAGVAQSPRYKIIEKRQSVAFWCNPISGHATLYWYQQILGQGPKLLIQFQNNGVVDDSQLPKDRFSAERLKGVDSTLKIQPAKLEDSAVYLCASSLSPKNTGELFFGEGSRLTVL.

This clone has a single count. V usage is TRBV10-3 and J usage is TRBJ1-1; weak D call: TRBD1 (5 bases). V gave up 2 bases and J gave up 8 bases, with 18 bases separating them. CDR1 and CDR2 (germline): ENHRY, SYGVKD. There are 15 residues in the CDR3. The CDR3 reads CAISELEGELAEAFF. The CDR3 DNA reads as TGTGCCATCAGTGAGCTGGAAGGGGAATTGGCCGAAGCTTTCTTT.

The CDR3 protein is CASSLSTGGNEQFF. In DNA form, the CDR3 reads TGTGCCAGCAGTTTATCAACAGGGGGCAATGAGCAGTTCTTC. The rearrangement joins TRBV27 to TRBJ2-1; 8 bases match TRBD1. In germline, CDR1 is MNHEY, CDR2 SMNVEV (reference sequence). The CDR3 runs to 14 residues. The J segment lost 6 bases and the V segment lost 0 bases, leaving 1 base of the junction unmatched.

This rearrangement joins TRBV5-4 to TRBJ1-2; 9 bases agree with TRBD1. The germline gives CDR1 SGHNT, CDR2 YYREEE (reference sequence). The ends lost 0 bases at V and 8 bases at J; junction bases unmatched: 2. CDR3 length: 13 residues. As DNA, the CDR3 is TGTGCCAGCAGCTTGGACAGGGGGCGCGGCTACACCTTC. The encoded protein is CASSLDRGRGYTF.

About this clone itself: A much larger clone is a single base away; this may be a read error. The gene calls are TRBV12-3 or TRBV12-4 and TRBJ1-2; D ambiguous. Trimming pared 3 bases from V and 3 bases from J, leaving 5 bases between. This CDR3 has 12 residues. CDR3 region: CASSFGDYGYTF. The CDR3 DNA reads TGTGCCAGCAGTTTCGGGGACTATGGCTACACCTTC.

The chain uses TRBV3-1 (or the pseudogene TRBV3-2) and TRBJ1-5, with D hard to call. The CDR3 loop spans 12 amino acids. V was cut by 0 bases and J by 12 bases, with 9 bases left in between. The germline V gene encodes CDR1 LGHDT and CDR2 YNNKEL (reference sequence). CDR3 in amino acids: CASSQDKGYQHF. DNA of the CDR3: TGTGCCAGCAGCCAAGATAAGGGCTACCAGCATTTT.

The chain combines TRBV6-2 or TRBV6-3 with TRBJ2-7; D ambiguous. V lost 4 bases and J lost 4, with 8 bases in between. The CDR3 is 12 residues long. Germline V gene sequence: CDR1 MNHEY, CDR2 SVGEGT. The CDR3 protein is CASSWGRYEQYF. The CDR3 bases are TGTGCCAGCAGTTGGGGAAGGTACGAGCAGTACTTC.

The CDR3 loop reads CATSRDRAVTEAFF. The CDR3 region has the DNA TGTGCCACCAGCAGGGACAGGGCTGTCACTGAAGCTTTCTTT. The chain carries TRBV15 and TRBJ1-1; 8 positions agree with TRBD1. V lost 3 bases to trimming and J lost 4 bases; unmatched junction nucleotides: 4. This CDR3 contains 14 residues. The germline CDR1 and CDR2 sequences are LNHNV and YYDKDF (reference sequence).

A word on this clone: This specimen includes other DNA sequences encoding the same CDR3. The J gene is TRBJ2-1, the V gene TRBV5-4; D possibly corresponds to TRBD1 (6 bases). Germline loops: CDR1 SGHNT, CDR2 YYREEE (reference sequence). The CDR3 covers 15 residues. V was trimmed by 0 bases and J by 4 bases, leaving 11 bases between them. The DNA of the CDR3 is TGTGCCAGCAGCTTGGACGGGACAATTTACAATGAGCAGTTCTTC. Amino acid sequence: CASSLDGTIYNEQFF.

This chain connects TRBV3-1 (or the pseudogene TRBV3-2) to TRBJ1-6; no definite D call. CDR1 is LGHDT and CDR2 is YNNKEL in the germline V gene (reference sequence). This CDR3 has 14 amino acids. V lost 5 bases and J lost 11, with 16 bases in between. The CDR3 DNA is TGTGCCAGCAGCAGACGAGGCTTCCAAACACCCCTCCACTTT. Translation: CASSRRGFQTPLHF.